This TCR beta chain was retrieved from a study of T cells after posttransplantation cyclophosphamide. The study, taken as a whole, reports: Recipient CMV seropositivity and CMV reactivation strongly tracked TRB clonality. Donor CD8+ memory clones often dominated recipient blood repertoires at later times.

The CDR3 extends over 13 amino acids. V shed 10 bases and J shed 9 bases, with 16 bases lying between them. Germline loops: CDR1 SNHLY, CDR2 FYNNEI. The method was immunoSEQ multiplex PCR; TCRdb's version includes in-frame clones alone and lacks a portion of them. The table records 25,000 to 30,000 clones without singletons, the ten largest covering 2.7%. This clone was seen ten or more times. Its antigen is still unknown. This clonotype originated in a woman aged 55-69 years in good health, CMV-negative, and a related stem cell transplant donor. Material for sequencing was PBMCs. The chain couples TRBV2 to TRBJ1-6; D is perhaps TRBD1 (6 bases). The CDR3 reads CAIMTGVGSPLHF. In DNA form, the CDR3 reads TGTGCCATCATGACAGGCGTCGGTTCACCCCTCCACTTT.